This TCR beta chain was profiled in a study of T cells in tumors after PD-1 blockade. Study summary: Daily vismodegib 150 mg continued in a subset of anti-PD-1-treated patients. Mean per blood sample: some 120,000 templates (about 24,000-260,000), about 40,000 unique clonotypes.

Study outcomes and limitations: About 41% of tumor TCR clonotypes were also found in blood.

Template: tumor biopsy or peripheral blood genomic DNA, roughly 616-6,500 ng per sample. The repertoire was sequenced with immunoSEQ multiplex PCR; TCRdb's copy has only in-frame clones and lacks some. This repertoire shows over 12,000 clones, 82% found once; its top ten account for about 23%. This clone was observed once. Its target is not known. The sample here was PBMCs, taken after anti-PD-1 treatment. The clonotype originates from a human donor with basal cell carcinoma.

The CDR3 coding sequence is TGTGCCATCAGTAGGGGGGGGACAGCTAATGAAAAACTGTTTTTT. Amino acid sequence: CAISRGGTANEKLFF. The V and J genes are TRBV10-3 and TRBJ1-4; the match to TRBD1 covers 7 bases. The germline CDR1 and CDR2 sequences are ENHRY and SYGVKD. The CDR3 extends over 15 amino acids. Unmatched junction bases numbered 6, after V lost 5 bases and J lost 3 bases.